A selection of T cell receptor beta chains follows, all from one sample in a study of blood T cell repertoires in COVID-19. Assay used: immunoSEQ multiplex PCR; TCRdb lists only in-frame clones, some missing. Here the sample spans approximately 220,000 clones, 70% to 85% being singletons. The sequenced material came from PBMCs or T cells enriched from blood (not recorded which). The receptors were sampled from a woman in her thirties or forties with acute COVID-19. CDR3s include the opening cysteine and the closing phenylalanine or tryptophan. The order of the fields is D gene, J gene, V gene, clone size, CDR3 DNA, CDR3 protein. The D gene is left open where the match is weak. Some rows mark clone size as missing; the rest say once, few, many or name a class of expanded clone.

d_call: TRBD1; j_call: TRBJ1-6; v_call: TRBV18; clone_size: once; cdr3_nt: TGTGCCAGCTCACTCCGGGAACAGGGGAATTCACCCCTCCACTTT; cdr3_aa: CASSLREQGNSPLHF
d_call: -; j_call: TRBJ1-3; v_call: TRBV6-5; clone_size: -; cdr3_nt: TGTGCCAGCAGTACAGGGCCAGGGTTAAACACCATATATTTT; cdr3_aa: CASSTGPGLNTIYF
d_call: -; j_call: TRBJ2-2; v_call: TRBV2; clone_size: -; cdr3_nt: TGTGCCAGCAGTGATCAGGGGCTAGAAAGGGGCAGAGGGCTGTTTTTT; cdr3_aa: CASSDQGLERGRGLFF
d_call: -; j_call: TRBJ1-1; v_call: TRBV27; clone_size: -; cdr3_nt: TGTGCCAGCAGACGACCCCAGGGGCTCGCTTTCTTT; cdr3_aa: CASRRPQGLAFF
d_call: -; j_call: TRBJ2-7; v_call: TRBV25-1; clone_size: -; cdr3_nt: TGTGCCAGTAGCGGCTCGGGCGAGCAGTACTTC; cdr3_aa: CASSGSGEQYF
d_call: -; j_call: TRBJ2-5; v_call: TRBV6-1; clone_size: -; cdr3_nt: TGTGCCAGCAGTGAAGCTGGAGACAGCCAAGAGACCCAGTACTTC; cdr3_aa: CASSEAGDSQETQYF
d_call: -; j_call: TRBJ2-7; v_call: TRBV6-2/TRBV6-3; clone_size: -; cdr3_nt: TGTGCCAGCAGTTACTCGCAGGGCCCCCCCTACGAGCAGTACTTC; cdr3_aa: CASSYSQGPPYEQYF
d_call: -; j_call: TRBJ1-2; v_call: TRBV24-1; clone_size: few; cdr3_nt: TGTGCCACCAGTGGGCAGGGGAGTAGTGGCTACACCTTC; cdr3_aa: CATSGQGSSGYTF
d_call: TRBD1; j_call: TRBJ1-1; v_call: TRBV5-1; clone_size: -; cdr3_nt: TGCGCCAGCAGGGAGGGACAGCCATCGTCGGGAGCTTTCTTT; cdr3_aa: CASREGQPSSGAFF
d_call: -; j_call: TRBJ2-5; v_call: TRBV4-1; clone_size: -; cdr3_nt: TGCGCCAGCAGCCAGACAAGACAAGAGACCCAGTACTTC; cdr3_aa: CASSQTRQETQYF
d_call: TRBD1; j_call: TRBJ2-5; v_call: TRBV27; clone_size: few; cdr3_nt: TGTGCCAGCAGTCCCCGACAGGGGGCTACTAGGGAGACCCAGTACTTC; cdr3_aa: CASSPRQGATRETQYF
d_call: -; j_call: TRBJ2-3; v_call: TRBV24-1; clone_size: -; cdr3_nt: TGTGCCACCAGTGATCCGCGGGACGGTACGCAGTATTTT; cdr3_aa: CATSDPRDGTQYF
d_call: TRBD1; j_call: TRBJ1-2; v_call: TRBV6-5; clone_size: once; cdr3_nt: TGTGCCAGCTCGGGACAGGGGAAAGGCTACACCTTC; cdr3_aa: CASSGQGKGYTF
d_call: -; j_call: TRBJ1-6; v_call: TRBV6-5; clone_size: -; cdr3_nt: TGTGCCAGCAGTCGTCTGACAGCCCGTAGCCTCCACTTT; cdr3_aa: CASSRLTARSLHF
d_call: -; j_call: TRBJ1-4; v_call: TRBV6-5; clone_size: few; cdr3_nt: TGTGCCAGCGGCAGGAGGGGTGAAAAACTGTTTTTT; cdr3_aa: CASGRRGEKLFF
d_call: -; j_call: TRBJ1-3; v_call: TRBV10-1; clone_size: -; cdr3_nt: TGCGCCAGCACCGAGGCGGGACCGATTCTCTCTGGAAACACCATATATTTT; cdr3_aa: CASTEAGPILSGNTIYF
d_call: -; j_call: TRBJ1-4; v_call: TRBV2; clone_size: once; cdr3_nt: TGTGCCAGCAGTACCGAAGGACAGTTTCCAACTAATGAAAAACTGTTTTTT; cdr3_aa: CASSTEGQFPTNEKLFF
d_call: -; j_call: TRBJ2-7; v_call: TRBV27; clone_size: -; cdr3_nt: TGTGCCAGCAGTTCCTCGGACAGACCGACCTACGAGCAGTACTTC; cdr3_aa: CASSSSDRPTYEQYF
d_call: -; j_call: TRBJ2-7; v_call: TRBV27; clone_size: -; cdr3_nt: TGTGCCAGCAGTTTGGCCGGGGGTCGCGAGCAGTACTTC; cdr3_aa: CASSLAGGREQYF
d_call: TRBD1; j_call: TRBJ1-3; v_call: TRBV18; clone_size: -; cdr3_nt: TGTGCCAGCTCACAGACAGGGGGCCAAGGAAACACCATATATTTT; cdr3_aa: CASSQTGGQGNTIYF
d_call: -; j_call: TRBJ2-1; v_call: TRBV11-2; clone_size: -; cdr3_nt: TGTGCCAGCAGTCGAAGGGGGTATTTGACTGAGCAGTTCTTC; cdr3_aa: CASSRRGYLTEQFF
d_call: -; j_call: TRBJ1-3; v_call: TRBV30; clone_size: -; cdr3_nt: TGTGCCTGGACCCTCTCTGGAAACACCATATATTTT; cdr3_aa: CAWTLSGNTIYF
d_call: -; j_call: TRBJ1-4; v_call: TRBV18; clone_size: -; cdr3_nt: TGTGCCAGCTCACCACCGTTCCGGACTAATGAAAAACTGTTTTTT; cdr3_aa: CASSPPFRTNEKLFF
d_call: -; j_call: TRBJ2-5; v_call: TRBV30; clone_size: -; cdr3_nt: TGTGCCGCCGCAAGAGACACTCCCCAAGAGACCCAGTACTTC; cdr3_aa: CAAARDTPQETQYF